This is a list of T cell receptor beta chains from one sample in a study of blood T cell repertoires in COVID-19. Here immunoSEQ multiplex PCR was the method, and the copy in TCRdb shows in-frame clones only, minus some. The sample has tens of thousands of clones, roughly 80% seen once; the top ten hold 18%. Source material: peripheral blood. The receptors originated from a woman aged 55-69 years with acute or convalescent COVID-19. Both conserved end residues are part of each CDR3. A D gene is named only where the DNA matches it firmly. Clone size, where shown, is once, few, many, or a class for clones that have expanded.

size	V	D	J	DNA	CDR3
-	TRBV19	TRBD1	TRBJ1-5	TGTGCCAGTAGTGCAACAGGGGATAGCAATCAGCCCCAGCATTTT	CASSATGDSNQPQHF
-	TRBV19	TRBD1	TRBJ1-1	TGTGCCAGTAGTGCCTTAACAGGGGAGGTTGGCACTGAAGCTTTCTTT	CASSALTGEVGTEAFF
few	TRBV6-4	-	TRBJ2-3	TGTGCCAGCAGTACCGGACTGGGCACAGATACGCAGTATTTT	CASSTGLGTDTQYF
-	TRBV10-3	TRBD1	TRBJ1-6	TGTGCCATCCGACAGGGAAATAATTCACCCCTCCACTTT	CAIRQGNNSPLHF
-	TRBV19	TRBD1	TRBJ1-5	TGTGCCAGTAAACAGGGGTCCGGCCAGCCCCAGCATTTT	CASKQGSGQPQHF
-	TRBV4-1	-	TRBJ1-6	TGCGCCAGCAGCCAAGATATCGGACAAAATTCACCCCTCCACTTT	CASSQDIGQNSPLHF
-	TRBV29-1	-	TRBJ2-2	TGCAGCGTTGATACAGGGTTTGACACCGGGGAGCTGTTTTTT	CSVDTGFDTGELFF
few	TRBV30	TRBD1	TRBJ2-3	TGTGCCTGGAGTGATGGGACCCAGGGGGTAGATACGCAGTATTTT	CAWSDGTQGVDTQYF
-	TRBV5-1	-	TRBJ1-2	TGCGCCAGCAGCCTGGTTCGAGAACAGAATACTGACCGATCCTATGGCTACACCTTC	CASSLVREQNTDRSYGYTF
-	TRBV19	-	TRBJ1-6	TGTGCCAGTAGCGAAGAGCGCCTGAGAAATAATTCACCCCTCCACTTT	CASSEERLRNNSPLHF
-	TRBV30	-	TRBJ1-1	TGTGCCTGGTCGACACTCATGAACACTGAAGCTTTCTTT	CAWSTLMNTEAFF
-	TRBV21-1	-	TRBJ1-2	TGTGCCAGCAGCGGAGGGCGGAAAAATGGCTACACCTTC	CASSGGRKNGYTF
-	TRBV30	-	TRBJ1-2	TGTGCCTGGAGTATAGAGGAAGGCTATGGCTACACCTTC	CAWSIEEGYGYTF
-	TRBV19	-	TRBJ1-2	TGTGCCAGTAGTCCCCCAAAAGGGGGCTATGGCTACACCTTC	CASSPPKGGYGYTF
-	TRBV5-1	TRBD1	TRBJ2-5	TGCGCCAGCAGCTTGGTTGGGGCAGGGGGCCAAGAGACCCAGTACTTC	CASSLVGAGGQETQYF
once	TRBV6-6	-	TRBJ1-3	TGTGCCAGCAGTATACAGGCTTCCTCTGGAAACACCATATATTTT	CASSIQASSGNTIYF
-	TRBV12-3/TRBV12-4	-	TRBJ1-2	TGTGCCAGCAGTTTTGGGCAGAACTATGGCTACACCTTC	CASSFGQNYGYTF
few	TRBV3-1/TRBV3-2	-	TRBJ1-2	TGTGCCAGCAGCCGTCAGGGGGGCTACACCTTC	CASSRQGGYTF
-	TRBV29-1	TRBD1	TRBJ2-7	TGCAGCGCCGCGGGGACAGGGGAATCCGAGCAGTACTTC	CSAAGTGESEQYF
-	TRBV6-5	-	TRBJ1-5	TGTGCCAGCAGCCGTAGCGCCCTAATCAGCCCCCAGCATTTT	CASSRSALISPQHF
-	TRBV7-8	TRBD1	TRBJ1-1	TGTGCCAGCAGCTTAGCGGGGACAGAGAACACTGAAGCTTTCTTT	CASSLAGTENTEAFF
once	TRBV5-6	-	TRBJ2-5	TGTGCCAGCAGCTTACTACAGGTGCGGGAGACCCAGTACTTC	CASSLLQVRETQYF
-	TRBV15	-	TRBJ2-3	TGTGCCACCAGCACCTCTATCGGGAATACGCAGTATTTT	CATSTSIGNTQYF
few	TRBV11-3	TRBD1	TRBJ1-1	TGTGCCAGCAGCTTAGACAGGGGGCTAGCTTTCTTT	CASSLDRGLAFF
-	TRBV7-2	-	TRBJ1-1	TGTGCCAGCAGCTTAGAGAGCGCGGACAGCACTGAAGCTTTCTTT	CASSLESADSTEAFF
-	TRBV10-3	TRBD1	TRBJ2-1	TGTGCCATCAGACCGGGACAGGAGTACAATGAGCAGTTCTTC	CAIRPGQEYNEQFF
-	TRBV5-1	-	TRBJ1-1	TGCGCCAGCAGCCAGGGCGGGGAGGGTGAAGCTTTCTTT	CASSQGGEGEAFF
-	TRBV7-2	TRBD2	TRBJ2-1	TGTGCCAGCAGCTTAAGTCTAGCGGGTAATGAGCAGTTCTTC	CASSLSLAGNEQFF
-	TRBV4-3	TRBD1	TRBJ1-2	TGCGCCAGCAGCCACGACTCCGGGACAGCCTATGGCTACACCTTC	CASSHDSGTAYGYTF
-	TRBV6-5	TRBD2	TRBJ2-1	TGTGCCAGCAGTATTGCGGGGGGGGTCTGGAATGAGCAGTTCTTC	CASSIAGGVWNEQFF
-	TRBV6-2/TRBV6-3	-	TRBJ2-5	TGTGCCAGCAGTTACTCGGCAGGACAAGAGACCCAGTACTTC	CASSYSAGQETQYF
-	TRBV19	-	TRBJ1-4	TGTGCCAGTAGTATAGGGGGGCATCGGGATGAAAAACTGTTTTTT	CASSIGGHRDEKLFF
few	TRBV6-5	TRBD1	TRBJ1-5	TGTGCCAGCAAACAGGGGGCTAGCAATCAGCCCCAGCATTTT	CASKQGASNQPQHF
-	TRBV2	-	TRBJ2-2	TGTGCCAGCACCGGGACTGTAAACACCGGGGAGCTGTTTTTT	CASTGTVNTGELFF
once	TRBV6-2/TRBV6-3	TRBD2	TRBJ2-1	TGTGCCAGCAGTCAGGGACTAGGGTTTTTCAATGAGCAGTTCTTC	CASSQGLGFFNEQFF
-	TRBV18	TRBD1	TRBJ2-1	TGTGCCAGCTCACCACAAAGAGGACAGGGGGCTAAATACAATGAGCAGTTCTTC	CASSPQRGQGAKYNEQFF
once	TRBV5-1	TRBD1	TRBJ1-2	TGCGCCAGCGGTCCGTGGGACAGGGCTAACTATGGCTACACCTTC	CASGPWDRANYGYTF
-	TRBV4-1	TRBD1	TRBJ2-2	TGCGCCAGCAGCCAAGTGCCGGGACAGGGGGAAACCGGGGAGCTGTTTTTT	CASSQVPGQGETGELFF
-	TRBV7-9	-	TRBJ1-6	TGTGCCAGCAGCTTAGAAGGAGACTCACCCCTCCACTTT	CASSLEGDSPLHF
-	TRBV6-6	-	TRBJ1-2	TGTGCCAGCAGTTACGACAGAAATTATGGCTACACCTTC	CASSYDRNYGYTF
-	TRBV10-2	TRBD2	TRBJ2-3	TGCGCCAGCAGTGTAGCGGGGGGGTCGAGAGATACGCAGTATTTT	CASSVAGGSRDTQYF
-	TRBV6-1	-	TRBJ1-2	TGTGCCAGCAGTGAAGCGCTAAAAGGACGGAGGACGGATCAAAACTATGGCTACACCTTC	CASSEALKGRRTDQNYGYTF